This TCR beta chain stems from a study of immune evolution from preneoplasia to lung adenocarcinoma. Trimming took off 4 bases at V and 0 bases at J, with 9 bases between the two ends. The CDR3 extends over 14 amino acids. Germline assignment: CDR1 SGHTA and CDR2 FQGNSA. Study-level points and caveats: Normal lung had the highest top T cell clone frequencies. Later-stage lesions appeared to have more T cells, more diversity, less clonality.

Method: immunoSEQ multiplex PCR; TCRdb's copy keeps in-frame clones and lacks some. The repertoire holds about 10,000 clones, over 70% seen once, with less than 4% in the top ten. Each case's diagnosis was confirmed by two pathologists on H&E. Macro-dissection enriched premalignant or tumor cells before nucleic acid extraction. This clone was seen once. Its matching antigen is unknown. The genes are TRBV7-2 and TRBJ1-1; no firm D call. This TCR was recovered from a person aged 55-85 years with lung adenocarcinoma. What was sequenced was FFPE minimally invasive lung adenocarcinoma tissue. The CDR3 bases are TGTGCCAGCAGCTCATCGGGGTTGAACACTGAAGCTTTCTTT. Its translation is CASSSSGLNTEAFF.